This T cell receptor beta chain was captured by sequencing in a study of PD-L1 blockade in urothelial cancer. For the study at large: Earlier, patients had received 0 to 3 chemotherapy regimens. T cells numbered a median of approximately 140,000 in the blood samples.

Time point in this sample: pretreatment peripheral blood. For each patient, 1 to 8 samples were obtained, pretreatment and on-treatment. This clone has just one count. Unmatched junction bases numbered 5, after V lost 4 bases and J lost 4 bases. The CDR3 consists of 14 residues. Per the germline V gene, CDR1 is SGHVS and CDR2 is FQNEAQ. Here immunoSEQ multiplex PCR was the method, and the copy in TCRdb shows in-frame clones only, minus some. The sample comprises around 86,000 clones, around 85% of which are singletons, and 6.7% rests with the top ten. The receptor comes from a man aged 40-50 years with urothelial cancer. The V gene is TRBV7-8, the J gene TRBJ2-5; TRBD2 aligns across 8 bases. Sequenced here: PBMCs, sampled around atezolizumab (anti-PD-L1) treatment. The CDR3: CASSSLGRGETQYF. CDR3 nucleotide sequence: TGTGCCAGCAGCTCGCTCGGGAGGGGAGAGACCCAGTACTTC.